This T cell receptor (beta chain) was sequenced in a study of radiotherapy plus CTLA-4 blockade in lung cancer (dated by TCRdb to 2016 to 2019). For the wider study: Objective responses were observed in about a sixth of enrolled patients, and disease control was achieved in roughly 29%. The study at large found these results: After treatment with radiotherapy and ipilimumab, TCR clones that originated in tumors expanded in peripheral blood. The strongest predictors of response, as reported, were early dynamic changes in blood T cell clones along with a rise in serum interferon-beta after radiation.

At the junction V is shortened by 7 bases and J by 5 bases; bases outside the gene matches: 6. From its cysteine to its phenylalanine, the CDR3 spans 13 amino acids. Only the CDR3 part of the read is kept: 39 bases, read in frame from the first base. According to the germline V gene, CDR1 reads MNHNS and CDR2 reads SASEGT. On this clone itself: It has no known antigen specificity. Nothing much larger sits one base from this clone, and base qualities are not available.

The study evaluated CTLA-4 blockade (ipilimumab) given together with focal radiation therapy in patients who had chemo-refractory metastatic non-small-cell lung cancer. Library generation was performed with the immunoSEQ multiplex PCR assay. TCRdb provides this immuneACCESS table in a form limited to in-frame rearrangements. Some clones are lacking; in checked studies, under half of them reflect an unresolved V gene, and why the rest are absent is not known. The sample table records around 80,000 clones; roughly 87% of these occur just once. The ten biggest clones cover 0.82% of the sample. The chain was built from TRBV6-1 and TRBJ2-7, with 9 bases in between that match TRBD1. The sequencing here drew on peripheral blood, taken from a patient treated with radiotherapy plus ipilimumab. The TCR sequence derives from a human donor with non-small cell lung cancer who had stable disease on radiotherapy plus ipilimumab. Here is the DNA: TGTGCCAGCAAGGGACAGGGCCCCCACGAGCAGTACTTC. This codes for CASKGQGPHEQYF.